The 11 T cell receptor beta chains given below trace back to one sample, sequenced in a study of read filtering for tumor transcriptome and immune sequencing. From about 0.4 ug of RNA, a library with molecular barcoded alpha/delta and beta/gamma adaptors was made. Each CDR3 protein gets one entry after TCRdb re-called the reads with MiXCR. The table records about 58,000 distinct CDR3 sequences, 12% of them present only once. The specimen was a population of CD138-negative cells sorted from bone marrow. All receptors derive from a donor older than 35 with multiple myeloma.

This clonotype was detected many times. The rearrangement uses TRBV7-3 and TRBJ1-1, with D possibly matching TRBD1 (5 bases). V was cut by 4 bases and J by 7 bases, with 16 bases left in between. The CDR3 covers 14 residues. Germline loops: CDR1 SGHTA, CDR2 FQGTGA. In nucleotides, the CDR3 is TGTGCCAGCAGCTCCACAGGATCCGGGGGTGAAGCTTTCTTT. It translates to CASSSTGSGGEAFF.

Comment on this clonotype: This sequence may be a read error, since a much larger clone differs from it by one base. This sequence joins TRBV6-1 and TRBJ2-5, with TRBD1 matching over 8 bases. The CDR3 totals 14 residues. Per the germline V gene, CDR1 is MNHNS and CDR2 is SASEGT. Written as DNA, the CDR3 is TGTGCCAGCAGTGAGAGGACAGGGATAGAGACCCGGTACTTC. It translates to CASSERTGIETRYF.

The table lists this clonotype with many counts. This chain uses TRBV6-5 with TRBJ1-2; 7 nucleotides agree with TRBD1. The CDR3 totals 15 residues. The V segment lost 4 bases and the J segment 5 bases; nucleotides outside the gene matches: 10. Germline CDR1 is MNHEY and CDR2 is SVGAGI. In DNA form, the CDR3 reads TGTGCCAGCAGTTCTTCAGGGGGACGGCTTTATGGCTACACCTTC. Amino acid sequence: CASSSSGGRLYGYTF.

This clonotype occurred many times. This chain connects TRBV5-1 to TRBJ2-2, with 10 positions matching TRBD2. The CDR3 consists of 16 residues. Trimming at V came to 4 bases and at J to 0 bases, leaving 3 bases not matched to a gene. Germline loops: CDR1 SGHRS, CDR2 YFSETQ. CDR3 coding DNA: TGCGCCAGCAGCCAGCGGGGGGGGTCGAACACCGGGGAGCTGTTTTTT. Translating gives CASSQRGGSNTGELFF.

This clonotype was seen repeatedly, ten times or more. The chain employs TRBV7-6 and TRBJ1-5, with D possibly being TRBD1 (5 bases). Germline CDR1 reads SGHVS; CDR2 reads FNYEAQ. V was cut by 4 bases and J by 2 bases, with 9 bases left in between. This CDR3 is 14 amino acids long. CDR3 nucleotide sequence: TGTGCCAGCAGCTCGGGGGGGGGCAATCAGCCCCAGCATTTT. It specifies CASSSGGGNQPQHF.

Only a few counts were recorded for this clonotype. The rearrangement uses TRBV29-1 and TRBJ2-2, with 9 bases aligning to TRBD1. This CDR3 contains 16 residues. V lost 5 bases to trimming and J lost 6 bases; unmatched junction nucleotides: 13. The V gene's germline CDR1 is SQVTM and CDR2 ANQGSEA. The DNA of the CDR3 is TGCAGCGTTTTTATGCCGGGACAGGGTGTTCCCGGGGAGCTGTTTTTT. Translation gives CSVFMPGQGVPGELFF.

In its sample, this clonotype was seen many times. CDR3 loop: CASSVLREETQYF. CDR3 bases: TGCGCCAGCAGTGTTCTGAGGGAAGAGACCCAGTACTTC. The chain is built from TRBV10-1 and TRBJ2-5; D is possibly TRBD2 (5 bases). Looked up from germline, CDR1 is WNHNN and CDR2 is SYGVQD (reference sequence). V was clipped by 4 bases and J by 3 bases, with 9 bases between them. CDR3 length: 13 residues.

This clonotype was seen repeatedly, ten times or more. The chain uses TRBV5-4 and TRBJ2-3, with TRBD2 matching 15 bases. CDR1 SGHNT and CDR2 YYREEE come from the germline V gene (reference sequence). Trimming removed 2 bases from V and 0 bases from J; junction bases left unmatched: 4. This CDR3 is 18 amino acids long. CDR3 loop: CASSFRTSGGASTDTQYF. The CDR3 nucleotides read TGTGCCAGCAGCTTCCGGACTAGCGGGGGGGCCAGCACAGATACGCAGTATTTT.

Many counts were recorded for this clonotype. The chain combines TRBV12-3 or TRBV12-4 with TRBJ1-5; perhaps TRBD1 as D (5 bases). CDR3 length: 14 residues. Between the trimmed V and J ends, which lost 2 bases and 5 bases, there was a span of 10 bases. The CDR3 nucleotides read TGTGCCAGCAGTTTAAGGGACGGGGATCAGCCCCAGCATTTT. It is translated as CASSLRDGDQPQHF.

There are many counts of this clonotype. The chain has TRBV7-9 and TRBJ2-5; D is unclear. In germline, CDR1 is SEHNR, CDR2 FQNEAQ (reference sequence). Trimming shortened V by 6 bases and J by 1 base, and 12 bases separated the two germline ends. The CDR3 is 14 amino acids. The DNA for the CDR3 is TGTGCCAGCAGTTGGCCCCAAAGCCAAGAGACCCAGTACTTC. Protein sequence: CASSWPQSQETQYF.

Details on this clonotype: A much more abundant neighbour one base away suggests this may be a read error. This chain uses TRBV9 with TRBJ1-1; a weak D match, TRBD1 (6 bases). The germline CDR1 and CDR2 sequences are SGDLS and YYNGEE. Trimming shortened V by 5 bases and J by 4 bases, and 18 bases separated the two germline ends. The CDR3 extends over 15 amino acids. CDR3 bases: TGTGCCAGCAGGGCGAGCCTCGCGGGGGCCACTGAAGCTTTCTTT. Its protein is CASRASLAGATEAFF.